The 3 T cell receptor beta chains below all came from one sample that was sequenced in a study of blood T cell repertoires in COVID-19. TCRdb's copy holds only in-frame clones and misses some; the assay was immunoSEQ multiplex PCR. The sample consists of 400,000 or so clones, roughly 86% of them appearing once. Sequencing used PBMCs or T cells enriched from blood (not recorded which). Receptors were obtained from a man aged 40-50 years in a cohort exposed to, infected with or recovered from COVID-19 (not recorded which).

The J gene is TRBJ2-7, the V gene TRBV7-9; D uncertain. The CDR3 runs 13 residues. V was trimmed by 3 bases and J by 2 bases, leaving 8 bases between them. In germline, CDR1 is SEHNR, CDR2 FQNEAQ (reference sequence). CDR3 in amino acids: CASSFSETYEQYF. As DNA, the CDR3 is TGTGCCAGCAGCTTCTCAGAAACCTACGAGCAGTACTTC. Filled out from reference TRBV7-9 and TRBJ2-7, the complete variable domain reads DTGVSQNPRHKITKRGQNVTFRCDPISEHNRLYWYRQTLGQGPEFLTYFQNEAQLEKSRLLSDRFSAERPKGSFSTLEIQRTEQGDSAMYLCASSFSETYEQYFGPGTRLTVT.

This chain joins TRBV28 and TRBJ2-3; 12 bases agree with TRBD2. The CDR3 extends over 15 amino acids. Trimming at V came to 7 bases and at J to 6 bases, leaving 8 bases not matched to a gene. Germline CDR1 and CDR2: MDHEN and SYDVKM. The CDR3 region is CASNRLAGEGDTQYF. DNA of the CDR3: TGTGCCAGCAACCGACTAGCGGGAGAGGGGGATACGCAGTATTTT.

CDR3 in amino acids: CASTLAGGLQFF. The DNA for the CDR3 is TGTGCCAGCACCTTAGCGGGAGGGCTTCAGTTCTTC. The J gene is TRBJ2-1, the V gene TRBV28, with 11 bases fitting TRBD2. The V segment lost 7 bases and the J segment 13 bases; nucleotides outside the gene matches: 6. This CDR3 region has 12 residues. Germline V gene lookup returns CDR1 MDHEN and CDR2 SYDVKM.